This paragraph covers one T cell receptor beta chain sequence. Its specificity is not known. The data stem from a study of cytomegalovirus exposure and HLA in healthy donors. Turning to the study itself: There were around 100 million unique TCR beta sequences, drawn from 150 million to 200 million T cells, in an earlier analysis.

Study-level findings and limits: In vitro confirmation showed a few CMV-associated chains to be CMV antigen specific. TCR beta V- and J-gene trimming was later associated with a missense DCLRE1C variant.

Researchers ran the PCR with 60 Vbeta and 13 Jbeta primers. The repertoire was sequenced with immunoSEQ multiplex PCR; TCRdb's copy has only in-frame clones and lacks some. The sample consists of approximately 90,000 clones, about 76% of them appearing once. V shed 1 base and J shed 11 bases, with 11 bases lying between them. Germline V gene lookup returns CDR1 SEHNR and CDR2 FQNEAQ (reference sequence). This CDR3 comprises 12 residues. Donors counted as nominally healthy when sampled, yet unrecorded immune exposures were likely. The source is a woman in her thirties or forties in good health and CMV-seronegative. The chain joins TRBV7-9 to TRBJ1-2; unclear D gene. The sequenced sample consisted of PBMCs. In DNA, the CDR3 is TGTGCCAGCAGCTTAGGAGTCGAGCTTTACACCTTC. Protein sequence: CASSLGVELYTF.